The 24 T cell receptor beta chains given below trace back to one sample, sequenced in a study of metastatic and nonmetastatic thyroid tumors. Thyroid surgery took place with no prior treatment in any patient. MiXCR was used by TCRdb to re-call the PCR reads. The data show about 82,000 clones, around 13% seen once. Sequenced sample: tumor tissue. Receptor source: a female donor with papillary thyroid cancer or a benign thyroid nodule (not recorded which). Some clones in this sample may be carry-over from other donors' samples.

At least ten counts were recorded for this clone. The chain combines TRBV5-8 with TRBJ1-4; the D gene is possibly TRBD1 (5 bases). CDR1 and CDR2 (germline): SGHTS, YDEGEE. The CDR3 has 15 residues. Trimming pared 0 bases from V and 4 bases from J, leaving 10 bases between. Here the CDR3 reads CASSLVGTHNEKLFF. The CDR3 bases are TGTGCCAGCAGCTTGGTGGGGACTCATAATGAAAAACTGTTTTTT.

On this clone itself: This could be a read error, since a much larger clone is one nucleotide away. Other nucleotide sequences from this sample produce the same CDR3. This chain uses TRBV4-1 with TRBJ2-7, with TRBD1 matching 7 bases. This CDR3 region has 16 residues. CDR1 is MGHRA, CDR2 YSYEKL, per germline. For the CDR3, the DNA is TGCGCCAGCAGTCAAGCTGTCCCGGGACAGTACTACGAGCAGTACTTC. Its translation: CASSQAVPGQYYEQYF.

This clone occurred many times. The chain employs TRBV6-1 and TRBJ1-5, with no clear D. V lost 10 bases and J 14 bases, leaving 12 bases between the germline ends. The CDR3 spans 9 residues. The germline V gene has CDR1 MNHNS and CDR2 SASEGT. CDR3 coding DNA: TGTGCCACCGGTCCGTTTGAGCATTTT. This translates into CATGPFEHF.

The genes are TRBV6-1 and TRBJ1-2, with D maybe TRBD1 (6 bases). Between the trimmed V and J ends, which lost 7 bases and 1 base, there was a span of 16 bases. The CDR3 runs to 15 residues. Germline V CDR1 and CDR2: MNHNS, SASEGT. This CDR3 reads CASTRRGDINYGYTF. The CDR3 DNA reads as TGTGCCAGCACTCGAAGGGGGGACATTAACTATGGCTACACCTTC.

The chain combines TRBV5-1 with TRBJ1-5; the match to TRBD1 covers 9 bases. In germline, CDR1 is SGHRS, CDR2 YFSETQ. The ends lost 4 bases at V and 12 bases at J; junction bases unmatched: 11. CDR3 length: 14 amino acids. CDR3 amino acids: CASSLRQGGRHQHF. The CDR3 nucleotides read TGCGCCAGCAGCCTTCGACAGGGGGGTCGGCACCAGCATTTT.

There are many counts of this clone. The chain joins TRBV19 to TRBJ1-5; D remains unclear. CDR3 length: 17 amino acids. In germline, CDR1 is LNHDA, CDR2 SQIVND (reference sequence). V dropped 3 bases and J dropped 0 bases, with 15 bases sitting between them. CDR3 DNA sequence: TGTGCCAGTAGTATTCTATCTACCCGTTATAGCAATCAGCCCCAGCATTTT. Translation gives CASSILSTRYSNQPQHF.

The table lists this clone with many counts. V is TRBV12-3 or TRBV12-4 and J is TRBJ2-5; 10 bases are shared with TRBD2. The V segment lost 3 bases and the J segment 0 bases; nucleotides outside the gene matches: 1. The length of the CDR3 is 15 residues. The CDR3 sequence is CASSLGLAYQETQYF. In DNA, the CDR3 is TGTGCCAGCAGTTTGGGACTAGCGTACCAAGAGACCCAGTACTTC.

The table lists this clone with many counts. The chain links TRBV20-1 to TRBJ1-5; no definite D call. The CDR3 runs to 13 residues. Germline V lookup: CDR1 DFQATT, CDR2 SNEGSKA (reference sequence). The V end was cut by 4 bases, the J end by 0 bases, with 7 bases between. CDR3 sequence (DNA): TGCAGTGCTAAGAGTATTAGCAATCAGCCCCAGCATTTT. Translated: CSAKSISNQPQHF.

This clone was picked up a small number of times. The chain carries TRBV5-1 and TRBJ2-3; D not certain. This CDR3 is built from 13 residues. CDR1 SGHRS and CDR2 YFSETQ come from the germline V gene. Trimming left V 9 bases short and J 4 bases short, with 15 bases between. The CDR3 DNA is TGCGCCATCAGTCCCGGCCGGGCAGATACGCAGTATTTT. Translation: CAISPGRADTQYF.

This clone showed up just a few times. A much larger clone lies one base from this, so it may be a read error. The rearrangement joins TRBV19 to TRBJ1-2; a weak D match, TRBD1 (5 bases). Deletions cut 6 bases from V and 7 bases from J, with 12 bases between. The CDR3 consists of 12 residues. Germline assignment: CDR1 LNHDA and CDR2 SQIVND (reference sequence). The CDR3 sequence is CASSPMGGGYTF. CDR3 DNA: TGTGCCAGTAGCCCTATGGGGGGTGGCTACACCTTC. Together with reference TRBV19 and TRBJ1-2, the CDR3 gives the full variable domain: DGGITQSPKYLFRKEGQNVTLSCEQNLNHDAMYWYRQDPGQGLRLIYYSQIVNDFQKGDIAEGYSVSREKKESFPLTVTSAQKNPTAFYLCASSPMGGGYTFGSGTRLTVV.

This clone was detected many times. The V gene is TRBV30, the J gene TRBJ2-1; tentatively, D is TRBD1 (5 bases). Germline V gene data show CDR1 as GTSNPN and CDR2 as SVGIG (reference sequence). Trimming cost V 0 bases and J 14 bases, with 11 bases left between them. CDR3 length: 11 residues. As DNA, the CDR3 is TGTGCCTGGAGTGTACAAGGGGCGGAGTTCTTC. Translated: CAWSVQGAEFF. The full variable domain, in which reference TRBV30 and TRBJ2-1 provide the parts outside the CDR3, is SQTIHQWPATLVQPVGSPLSLECTVEGTSNPNLYWYRQAAGRGLQLLFYSVGIGQISSEVPQNLSASRPQDRQFILSSKKLLLSDSGFYLCAWSVQGAEFFGPGTRLTVL.

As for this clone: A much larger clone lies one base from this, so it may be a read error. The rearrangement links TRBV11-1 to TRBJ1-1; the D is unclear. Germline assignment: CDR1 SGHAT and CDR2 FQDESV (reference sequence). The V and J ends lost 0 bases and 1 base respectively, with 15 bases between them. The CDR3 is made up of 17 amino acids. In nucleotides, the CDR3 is TGTGCCAGCAGCTTAGCAGGGCATGGCGGTCAGAACACTGAAGCTTTCTTT. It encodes CASSLAGHGGQNTEAFF.

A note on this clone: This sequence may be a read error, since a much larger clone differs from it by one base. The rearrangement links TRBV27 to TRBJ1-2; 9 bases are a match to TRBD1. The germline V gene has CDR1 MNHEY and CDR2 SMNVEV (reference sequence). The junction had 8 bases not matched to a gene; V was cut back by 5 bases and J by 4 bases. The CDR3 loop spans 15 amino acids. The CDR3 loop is CASSPQGQGSYGYTF. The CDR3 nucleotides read TGTGCCAGCAGTCCGCAGGGACAGGGCTCCTATGGCTACACCTTC.

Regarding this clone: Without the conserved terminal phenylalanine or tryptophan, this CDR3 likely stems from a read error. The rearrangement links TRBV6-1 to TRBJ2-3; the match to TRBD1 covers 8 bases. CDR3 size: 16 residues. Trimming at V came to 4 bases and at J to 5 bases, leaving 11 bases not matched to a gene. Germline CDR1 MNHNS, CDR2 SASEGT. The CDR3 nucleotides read TGTGCCAGCAGTGTATGCCGGGACAGGAGTTTAGATACGCAGTATCTT. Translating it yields CASSVCRDRSLDTQYL.

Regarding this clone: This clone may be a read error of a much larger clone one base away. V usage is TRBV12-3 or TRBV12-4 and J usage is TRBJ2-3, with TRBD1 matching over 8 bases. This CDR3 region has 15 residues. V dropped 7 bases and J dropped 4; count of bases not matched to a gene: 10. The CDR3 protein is CASTRDRGRADTQYF. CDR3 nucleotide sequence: TGTGCCAGCACCCGTGACAGGGGACGGGCAGATACGCAGTATTTT.

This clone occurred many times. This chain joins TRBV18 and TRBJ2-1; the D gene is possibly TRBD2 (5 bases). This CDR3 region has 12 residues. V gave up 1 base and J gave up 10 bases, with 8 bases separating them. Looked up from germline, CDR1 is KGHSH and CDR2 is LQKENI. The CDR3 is CASSPQRGEQFF. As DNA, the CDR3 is TGTGCCAGCTCACCACAAAGAGGGGAGCAGTTCTTC.

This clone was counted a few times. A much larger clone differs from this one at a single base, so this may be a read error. The CDR3 nucleotides read TGCGCCAGCAGCCAAGGGCAGTGCGTGTTTTTT. It yields the protein CASSQGQCVFF. This chain joins TRBV4-1 and TRBJ1-4, with D unclear. The CDR3 extends over 11 amino acids. Germline V gene lookup returns CDR1 MGHRA and CDR2 YSYEKL. Trimming removed 1 base from V and 15 bases from J, with 9 bases in between.

CDR3 amino acids: CASTDKPHGCEQYF. CDR3 DNA: TGTGCCAGCACTGACAAACCTCATGGCTGCGAGCAGTACTTC. The chain couples TRBV2 to TRBJ2-7; no reliable D call. Looked up from germline, CDR1 is SNHLY and CDR2 is FYNNEI. The CDR3 sequence is 14 residues long. V lost 7 bases, J lost 6 bases, and 19 bases lay in between.

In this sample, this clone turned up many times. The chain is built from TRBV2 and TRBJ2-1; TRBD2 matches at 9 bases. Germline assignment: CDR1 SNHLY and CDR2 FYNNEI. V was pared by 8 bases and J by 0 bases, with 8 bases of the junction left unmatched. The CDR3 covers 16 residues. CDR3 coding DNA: TGTGCCAGCCTCCTTAGCGGGAGAGGCTCCTACAATGAGCAGTTCTTC. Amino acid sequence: CASLLSGRGSYNEQFF.

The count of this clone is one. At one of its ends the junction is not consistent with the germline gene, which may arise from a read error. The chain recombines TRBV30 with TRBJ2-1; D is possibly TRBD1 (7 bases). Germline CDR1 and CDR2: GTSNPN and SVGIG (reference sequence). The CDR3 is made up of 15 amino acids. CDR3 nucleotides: TGTGCCTGGGGCAATCAGGGGGGCTATTACAATGAGCAGCTCTTC. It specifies CAWGNQGGYYNEQLF.

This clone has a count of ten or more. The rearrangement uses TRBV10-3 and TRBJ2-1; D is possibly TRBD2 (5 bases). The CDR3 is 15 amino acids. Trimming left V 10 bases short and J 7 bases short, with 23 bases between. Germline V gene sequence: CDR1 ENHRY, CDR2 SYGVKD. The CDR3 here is CATRRTSTSGNEQFF. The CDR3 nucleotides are TGTGCCACCCGTCGGACTTCTACCTCCGGGAATGAGCAGTTCTTC.

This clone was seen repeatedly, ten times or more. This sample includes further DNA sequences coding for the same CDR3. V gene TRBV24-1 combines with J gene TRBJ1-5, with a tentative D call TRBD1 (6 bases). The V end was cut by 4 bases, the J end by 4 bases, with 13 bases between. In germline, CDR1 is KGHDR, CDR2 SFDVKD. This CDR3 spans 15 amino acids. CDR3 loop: CATSEGGTFNQPQHF. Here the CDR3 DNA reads TGTGCCACCAGTGAAGGGGGGACATTTAATCAGCCCCAGCATTTT.

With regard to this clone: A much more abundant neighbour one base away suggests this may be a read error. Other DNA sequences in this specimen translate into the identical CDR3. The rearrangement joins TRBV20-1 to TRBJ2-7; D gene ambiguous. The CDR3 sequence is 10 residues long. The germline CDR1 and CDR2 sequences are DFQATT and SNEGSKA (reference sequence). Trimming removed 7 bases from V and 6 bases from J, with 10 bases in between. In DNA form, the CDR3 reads TGCAGTGTTGGGTTGGTCGAGCAGTACTTC. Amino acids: CSVGLVEQYF.

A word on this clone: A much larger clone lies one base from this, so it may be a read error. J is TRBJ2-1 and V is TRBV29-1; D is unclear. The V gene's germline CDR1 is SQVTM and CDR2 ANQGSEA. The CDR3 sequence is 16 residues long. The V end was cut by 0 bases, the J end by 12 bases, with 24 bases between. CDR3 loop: CSVEDLVAWKAHRQFF. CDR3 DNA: TGCAGCGTTGAAGATTTGGTGGCGTGGAAGGCCCACCGGCAGTTCTTC.